This T cell receptor beta chain was captured in a study of cytomegalovirus exposure and HLA in healthy donors. This table comes from immunoSEQ multiplex PCR, and its TCRdb copy is limited to in-frame clones, with some not included. The data contain 150,000 to 200,000 clones, about 82% of them seen just once; the ten biggest clones take up 2% to 2.5%. CDR1 LGHNA and CDR2 YSLEER come from the germline V gene. The V end was cut by 6 bases, the J end by 10 bases, with 19 bases between. This CDR3 comprises 15 residues. The V call is TRBV4-3, the J call TRBJ1-6, with D unresolved. Material: PBMCs. The receptor comes from a man aged 25 to 45 in good health and CMV-seropositive. The CDR3 region has the DNA TGCGCCAGCAGGGGAGGAACCCAGCGGGGATCACCCCTCCACTTT. Protein product: CASRGGTQRGSPLHF.